Sequencing of this T cell receptor beta chain was carried out in a study of beta chain features in type 1 diabetes. Study observations and caveats: Amplification by PCR could prefer shorter templates, with the same effect in patients and controls.

This clone came up a few times. Its antigen is not identified. The study reverse transcribed the entire isolated RNA, so it sequenced expressed TCRB transcripts. Clones were sequenced by immunoSEQ multiplex PCR, and TCRdb holds only the in-frame ones, with some missing. The sample lists roughly 290,000 clones, about 8.5% occurring once. Germline CDR1 reads MDHEN; CDR2 reads SYDVKM. The CDR3 has 15 amino acids. V lost 2 bases, J lost 8 bases, and 16 bases lay in between. CD4+ naive, central memory, regulatory and stem cell-like memory subsets were isolated by sorting on CD45RO/CCR7/CD25/CD127/CD95/CD27.

V is TRBV28 and J is TRBJ1-5; possible D gene TRBD1, 5 bases. Material: central memory CD4+ T cells from blood. This TCR was sampled from a woman between 18 and 29 years old in good health. CDR3 protein: CASSLNGQGKKPQHF. Written as DNA, the CDR3 is TGTGCCAGCAGTTTAAATGGGCAGGGCAAGAAGCCCCAGCATTTT.